This T cell receptor (beta chain) was identified during a study of identical twins. This CDR3 spans 14 amino acids. The ends were cut back, 0 bases at V and 5 bases at J, with 10 bases in the middle. Germline loops: CDR1 MGHRA, CDR2 YSYEKL. Concerning this clonotype itself: Its antigen is unidentified.

TCRdb redid the calling of the 5' RACE reads with MiXCR, one entry per CDR3 protein. This sample has hundreds of thousands of distinct CDR3 sequences; approximately 6% occur once, and the top ten carry roughly 1.8%. Points from the study as a whole: Conclusions were based on cross-sectional statistical analysis, without following the same donors.

The sequenced material came from naive T cells sorted from blood. This sequence originates from a man younger than 35 in good health. The genes are TRBV4-1 and TRBJ2-5, with a tentative D call TRBD1 (6 bases). The CDR3 nucleotides are TGCGCCAGCAGCCAAGATCGTCAGGGGGAGACCCAGTACTTC. Translated: CASSQDRQGETQYF.